This entry describes one T cell receptor beta chain. The target antigen is unknown. The source of the sample is a study of blood T cells in healthy people across ages. Overall study findings and caveats: It was found that TCR beta diversity correlated strongly with the percentage of naive T cells. Researchers said unsorted PBMCs prevented a conclusive naive versus antigen-experienced comparison.

CDR1 and CDR2 from the germline V gene are SGHRS and YFSETQ. There are 16 residues in the CDR3. A second 7 to 11 cycle PCR used barcoded and J-beta primers. TCRdb reprocessed the 5' RACE reads via MiXCR and lists one record per CDR3 protein. The profile shows 650,000 to 800,000 distinct CDR3 sequences, under 55% of them singletons. Researchers report isolating at least 6.5 million PBMCs per sample. The clonotype was recovered from a man aged 55 to 70 in good health. The rearrangement uses TRBV5-1 and TRBJ2-5; either TRBD1 or TRBD2 may fit D (7 bases each). The DNA end is a closer match to TRBJ2-7, so the J assignment may be wrong. Specimen: blood. The CDR3: CASSSGGGGFSYEQYF. CDR3 bases: TGCGCCAGCAGCTCCGGGGGAGGGGGCTTCAGCTACGAGCAGTACTTC.